The 4 T cell receptor beta chains below all came from one sample that was sequenced in a study of CD8 T cells in Susac syndrome. RNA totalling roughly 0.5 to 1 ug underwent reverse transcription with random hexamers. TCRdb reanalysed the immunoSEQ multiplex PCR reads using MiXCR and keeps one entry per CDR3 protein. In the table there are about 300,000 distinct CDR3 sequences, approximately 85% of which are singletons. Sequences were obtained from CD8+ T cells from PBMCs. The source of these receptors is a human donor with multiple sclerosis.

The V and J genes are TRBV7-9 and TRBJ1-2; D gene unclear. The CDR3 consists of 13 residues. V was pared by 6 bases and J by 6 bases, with 14 bases between. From germline, CDR1 is SEHNR and CDR2 FQNEAQ (reference sequence). The CDR3 DNA reads as TGTGCCAGCAGGGTTAGCCACCTGGATGGCTACACCTTC. Protein product: CASRVSHLDGYTF.

The gene calls are TRBV6-5 and TRBJ2-1, with TRBD2 matching 8 bases. The ends lost 0 bases at V and 4 bases at J; junction bases unmatched: 5. Germline CDR1 is MNHEY and CDR2 is SVGAGI. This CDR3 spans 16 amino acids. CDR3 sequence (DNA): TGTGCCAGCAGTTACTCTACTAGCGGAGAATACAATGAGCAGTTCTTC. As protein: CASSYSTSGEYNEQFF.

This clonotype was picked up a small number of times. The CDR3 DNA is TGTGCCAGCAGTTACGGGGGGGCTCCTAATCAGCCCCAGCATTTT. This gives the protein CASSYGGAPNQPQHF. The rearrangement joins TRBV6-5 to TRBJ1-5, with TRBD1 as a possible D gene (6 bases). Germline V gene data show CDR1 as MNHEY and CDR2 as SVGAGI. V gave up 2 bases and J gave up 4 bases, with 12 bases separating them. The CDR3 is 15 amino acids.

Worth noting for this clonotype: The CDR3 does not close with the conserved phenylalanine or tryptophan, likely indicating a read error. This chain links TRBV5-1 with TRBJ1-1; the D gene is possibly TRBD1 (5 bases). Deletions cut 1 base from V and 3 bases from J, with 10 bases between. CDR1 and CDR2 from the germline V gene are SGHRS and YFSETQ. The CDR3 loop spans 14 amino acids. In DNA form, the CDR3 reads TGCGCCAGCAGCTTGTCTGGGGGATACACTGAAGCTTTCCTT. Its translation: CASSLSGGYTEAFL.